This T cell receptor (beta chain) derives from a study of cytomegalovirus exposure and HLA in healthy donors. Study at large: Caucasian-associated ancestry cluster membership applied to about 80% of 398 genotyped donors. General observations from the study: The presence/absence work took it that sequencing depth was about the same across donors.

13 Jbeta primers and 60 Vbeta primers were used for the PCR. In the authors' workflow: A follow-up analysis tallied around 80 million unique TCR beta chains, roughly 11 million shared. Using immunoSEQ multiplex PCR, the repertoire was profiled, and TCRdb retains in-frame clones only, with some absent. That table furnishes V, J and clone size, whereas the DNA furnished D and trimming. The data show some 150,000 clones, around 82% seen once. As to this clone: The target antigen is unknown.

The CDR3 has 15 residues. Germline trimming cut 1 base from V and 7 bases from J; bases unmatched to any gene: 7. Germline V gene sequence: CDR1 SGHRS, CDR2 YFSETQ. The source material was PBMCs. The source of this sequence is a man in his fifties in good health and CMV-seropositive. The rearrangement uses TRBV5-1 and TRBJ2-2, with 7 bases identical to TRBD1. The CDR3 loop is CASSLYGQANGELFF. As DNA, the CDR3 is TGCGCCAGCAGCTTGTATGGACAGGCCAACGGGGAGCTGTTTTTT.